This T cell receptor (beta chain) was captured by sequencing in a study of T cell changes during pregnancy in multiple sclerosis. Generated by immunoSEQ multiplex PCR, the TCRdb table keeps only in-frame clones and is missing some. This table holds some 41,000 clones, about 90% found once. This clone was detected a few times. The germline CDR1 and CDR2 sequences are WNHNN and SYGVQD (reference sequence). V lost 4 bases to trimming and J lost 3 bases, with 6 bases between them. This CDR3 has 12 amino acids. The sequenced sample was CD8+ T cells from peripheral blood mononuclear cells, obtained in the first trimester of pregnancy. This receptor was identified in a female donor with multiple sclerosis, enrolled in a pregnancy study. The chain combines TRBV10-1 with TRBJ1-2; D remains unclear. The CDR3 DNA sequence: TGCGCCAGCAGTGGGGCTTACTATGGCTACACCTTC. This gives the protein CASSGAYYGYTF.